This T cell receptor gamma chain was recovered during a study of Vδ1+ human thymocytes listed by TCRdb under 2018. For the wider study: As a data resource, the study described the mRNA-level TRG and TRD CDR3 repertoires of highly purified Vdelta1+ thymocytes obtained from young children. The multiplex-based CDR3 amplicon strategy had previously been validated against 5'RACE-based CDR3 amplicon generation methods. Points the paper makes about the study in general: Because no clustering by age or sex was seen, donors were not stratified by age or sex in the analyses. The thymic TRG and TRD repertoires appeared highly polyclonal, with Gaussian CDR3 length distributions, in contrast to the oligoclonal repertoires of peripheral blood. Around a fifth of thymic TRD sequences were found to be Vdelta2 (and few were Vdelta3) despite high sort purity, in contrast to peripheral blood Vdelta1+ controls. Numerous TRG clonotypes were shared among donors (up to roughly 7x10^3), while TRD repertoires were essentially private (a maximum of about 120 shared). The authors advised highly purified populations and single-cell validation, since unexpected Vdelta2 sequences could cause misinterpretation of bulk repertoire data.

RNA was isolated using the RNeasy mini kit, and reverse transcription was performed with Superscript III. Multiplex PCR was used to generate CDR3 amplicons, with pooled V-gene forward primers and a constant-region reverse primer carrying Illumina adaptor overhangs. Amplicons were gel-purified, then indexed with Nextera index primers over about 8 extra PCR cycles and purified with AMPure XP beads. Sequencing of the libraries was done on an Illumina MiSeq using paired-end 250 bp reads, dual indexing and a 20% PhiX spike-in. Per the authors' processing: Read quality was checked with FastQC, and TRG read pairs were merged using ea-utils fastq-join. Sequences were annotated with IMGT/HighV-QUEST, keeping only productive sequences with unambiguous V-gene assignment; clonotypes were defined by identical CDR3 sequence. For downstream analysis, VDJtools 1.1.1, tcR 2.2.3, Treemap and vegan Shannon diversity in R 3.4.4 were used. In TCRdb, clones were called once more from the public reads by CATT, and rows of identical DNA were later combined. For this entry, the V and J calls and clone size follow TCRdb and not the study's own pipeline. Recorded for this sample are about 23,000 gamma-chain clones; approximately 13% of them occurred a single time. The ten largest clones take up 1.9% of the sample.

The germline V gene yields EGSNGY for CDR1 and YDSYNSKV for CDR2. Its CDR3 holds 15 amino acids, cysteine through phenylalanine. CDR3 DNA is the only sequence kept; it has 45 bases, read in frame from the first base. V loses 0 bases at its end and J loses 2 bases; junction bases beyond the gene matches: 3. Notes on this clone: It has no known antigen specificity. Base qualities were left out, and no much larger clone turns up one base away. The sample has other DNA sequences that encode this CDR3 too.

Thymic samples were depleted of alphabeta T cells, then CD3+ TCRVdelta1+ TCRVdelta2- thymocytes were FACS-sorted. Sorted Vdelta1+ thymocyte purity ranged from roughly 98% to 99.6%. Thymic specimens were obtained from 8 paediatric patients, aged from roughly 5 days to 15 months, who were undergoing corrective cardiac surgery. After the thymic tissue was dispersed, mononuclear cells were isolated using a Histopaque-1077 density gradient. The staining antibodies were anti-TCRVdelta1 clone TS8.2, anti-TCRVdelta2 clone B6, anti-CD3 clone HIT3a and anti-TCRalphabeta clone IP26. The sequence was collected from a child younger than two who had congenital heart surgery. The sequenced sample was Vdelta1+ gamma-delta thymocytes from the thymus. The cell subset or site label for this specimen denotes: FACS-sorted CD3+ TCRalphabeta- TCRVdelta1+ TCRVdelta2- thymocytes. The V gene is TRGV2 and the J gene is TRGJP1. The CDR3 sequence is CATWDGRTTGWFKIF. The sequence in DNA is TGTGCCACCTGGGACGGGCGGACCACTGGTTGGTTCAAGATATTT.